The rows below give T cell receptor beta chains drawn from one sample of a study of cytotoxic CD8 clonotypes in ibrutinib-treated CLL. The data were produced by immunoSEQ multiplex PCR, yet TCRdb's version contains in-frame clones alone and is incomplete. The sample has some 200,000 clones; around 75% are singletons. This sample comprised PBMCs, obtained after 12 months of ibrutinib treatment. All receptors come from a human donor with chronic lymphocytic leukemia. The CDR3 runs from the conserved cysteine through the conserved F or W. The order of the fields is clone size, D gene, J gene, V gene, CDR3 DNA, CDR3 protein. The D gene is left open where the match is weak. For some rows the clone size is stated as once, few or many, or as a class when expanded; others skip it.

abundance: NA
d_gene: NA
j_gene: TRBJ2-7
v_gene: TRBV6-1
CDR3nt: TGTGCCAGCAGTGAAGCCCCGTTGCGGGACGAGCAGTACTTC
CDR3aa: CASSEAPLRDEQYF

abundance: NA
d_gene: NA
j_gene: TRBJ2-7
v_gene: TRBV2
CDR3nt: TGTGCCAGCAGACAGGGAACATCCTACGAGCAGTACTTC
CDR3aa: CASRQGTSYEQYF

abundance: NA
d_gene: TRBD2
j_gene: TRBJ2-7
v_gene: TRBV6-6
CDR3nt: TGTGCCAGCAGTGAGGACAGCGGGGGCGAGCAGTACTTC
CDR3aa: CASSEDSGGEQYF

abundance: many
d_gene: NA
j_gene: TRBJ2-4
v_gene: TRBV7-2
CDR3nt: TGTGCCAGCAGCTCCCTCCAGGGCGACATTCAGTACTTC
CDR3aa: CASSSLQGDIQYF

abundance: NA
d_gene: NA
j_gene: TRBJ1-1
v_gene: TRBV5-1
CDR3nt: TGCGCCAGCAGCTTGGACAGATTTCGGGGAAACACTGAAGCTTTCTTT
CDR3aa: CASSLDRFRGNTEAFF

abundance: NA
d_gene: NA
j_gene: TRBJ1-5
v_gene: TRBV19
CDR3nt: TGTGCCAGTATGGCGGATTATAGCAATCAGCCCCAGCATTTT
CDR3aa: CASMADYSNQPQHF

abundance: once
d_gene: NA
j_gene: TRBJ1-5
v_gene: TRBV20-1
CDR3nt: TGCAGTGCTATAAATGGACAGTCCCAGCATTTT
CDR3aa: CSAINGQSQHF

abundance: NA
d_gene: TRBD2
j_gene: TRBJ2-3
v_gene: TRBV30
CDR3nt: TGTGCCCTGCGGTGGCAGGGGAGGGGCGGGAGGGCCAGAACAGATACGCAGTATTTT
CDR3aa: CALRWQGRGGRARTDTQYF

abundance: NA
d_gene: NA
j_gene: TRBJ2-1
v_gene: TRBV2
CDR3nt: TGTGCCAGCAGTGAACTAGGGGGGTACAATGAGCAGTTCTTC
CDR3aa: CASSELGGYNEQFF

abundance: few
d_gene: TRBD2
j_gene: TRBJ2-1
v_gene: TRBV27
CDR3nt: TGTGCCAGCAGCCCGACTCTAGCGGTCTACAATGAGCAGTTCTTC
CDR3aa: CASSPTLAVYNEQFF

abundance: NA
d_gene: NA
j_gene: TRBJ2-1
v_gene: TRBV18
CDR3nt: TGTGCCAGCTCACCAAGGGCGCACAGGGTTGATGAGCAGTTCTTC
CDR3aa: CASSPRAHRVDEQFF

abundance: NA
d_gene: TRBD2
j_gene: TRBJ2-1
v_gene: TRBV30
CDR3nt: TGTGCCTGGATGAAGGGACTAGCGGGCTCCTACAATGAGCAGTTCTTC
CDR3aa: CAWMKGLAGSYNEQFF

abundance: NA
d_gene: NA
j_gene: TRBJ1-5
v_gene: TRBV19
CDR3nt: TGTGCCAGTAGTATTCGGGTTGAGGGCCAGCCCCAGCATTTT
CDR3aa: CASSIRVEGQPQHF

abundance: NA
d_gene: NA
j_gene: TRBJ2-4
v_gene: TRBV5-1
CDR3nt: TGCGCCAGCAGCTCACAGGGTACAATAGCCAAAAACATTCAGTACTTC
CDR3aa: CASSSQGTIAKNIQYF

abundance: NA
d_gene: TRBD1
j_gene: TRBJ1-2
v_gene: TRBV19
CDR3nt: TGTGCCAGTAGTATAGATCTATGGAGGGACAGGGGCGCTGGCTATGGCTACACCTTC
CDR3aa: CASSIDLWRDRGAGYGYTF

abundance: once
d_gene: TRBD1
j_gene: TRBJ1-2
v_gene: TRBV5-1
CDR3nt: TGCGCCAGCAGCTTTATAGGGGGCCCGCGGAGTGGCTACACCTTC
CDR3aa: CASSFIGGPRSGYTF